This T cell receptor beta chain comes out of a study of memory CD8 T cells in hepatitis C reinfection. Time point here: late/post reinfection, 12 to 24 weeks after detection. The sorted cells went straight to TCR sequencing with no prior in vitro expansion. The CDR3 consists of 15 residues. The ends lost 3 bases at V and 3 bases at J; junction bases unmatched: 8. CDR1 MGHRA and CDR2 YSYEKL come from the germline V gene. Libraries were prepared by immunoSEQ multiplex PCR; TCRdb keeps only in-frame clonotypes and omits some of them. The sample contains approximately 46,000 clones, approximately 92% of which appear only once.

This sequence originates from a man younger than 30 with hepatitis C virus infection. The chain carries TRBV4-1 and TRBJ2-7; 7 nucleotides align to TRBD1. Sequencing was done on a sample of naive CD8+ T cells sorted from blood. The CDR3 protein is CASSQYRDRSYEQYF. The DNA of the CDR3 is TGCGCCAGCAGCCAGTACCGGGACAGAAGCTACGAGCAGTACTTC.